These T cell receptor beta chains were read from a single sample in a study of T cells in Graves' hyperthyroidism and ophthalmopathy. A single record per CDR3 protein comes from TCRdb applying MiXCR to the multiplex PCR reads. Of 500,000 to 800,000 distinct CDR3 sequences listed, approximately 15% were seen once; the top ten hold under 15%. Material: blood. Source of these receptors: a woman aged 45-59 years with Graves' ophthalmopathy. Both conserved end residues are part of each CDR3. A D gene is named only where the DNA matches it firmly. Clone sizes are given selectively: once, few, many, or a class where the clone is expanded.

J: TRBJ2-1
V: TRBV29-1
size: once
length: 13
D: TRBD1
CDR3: CSAGTGVYNEQFF
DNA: TGCAGCGCCGGGACAGGGGTATACAATGAGCAGTTCTTC

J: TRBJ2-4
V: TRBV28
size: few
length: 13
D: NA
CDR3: CASRFFRGNIQYF
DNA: TGTGCCAGCAGATTCTTCAGGGGAAACATTCAGTACTTC

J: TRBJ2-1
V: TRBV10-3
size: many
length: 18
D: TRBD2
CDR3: CAIRTDGTSGSSYNEQFF
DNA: TGTGCCATCAGAACCGACGGGACTAGCGGGAGCTCCTACAATGAGCAGTTCTTC

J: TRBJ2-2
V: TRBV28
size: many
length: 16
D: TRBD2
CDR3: CASKELAGANTGELFF
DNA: TGTGCCAGCAAGGAACTAGCGGGAGCGAACACCGGGGAGCTGTTTTTT

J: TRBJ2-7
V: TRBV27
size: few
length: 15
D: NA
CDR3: CASSLSEGVGYEQYF
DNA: TGTGCCAGCAGTTTAAGCGAGGGGGTGGGCTACGAGCAGTACTTC

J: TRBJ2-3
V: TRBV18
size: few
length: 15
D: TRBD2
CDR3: CASSPVGGPEDTQYF
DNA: TGTGCCAGCTCACCAGTGGGAGGGCCGGAAGATACGCAGTATTTT

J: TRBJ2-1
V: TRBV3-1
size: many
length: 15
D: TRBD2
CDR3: CASSQPSGNFNEQFF
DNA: TGTGCCAGCAGCCAACCTAGCGGGAACTTCAATGAGCAGTTCTTC

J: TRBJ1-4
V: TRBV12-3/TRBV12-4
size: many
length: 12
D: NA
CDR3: CASSSHTEKLFF
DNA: TGTGCCAGCAGTTCCCACACGGAGAAACTGTTTTTT

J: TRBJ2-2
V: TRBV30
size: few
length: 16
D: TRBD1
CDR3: CACKMTGGAETGELFF
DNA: TGTGCCTGCAAGATGACAGGGGGCGCTGAAACCGGGGAGCTGTTTTTT

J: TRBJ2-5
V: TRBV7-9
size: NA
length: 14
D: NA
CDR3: CASSKNFAGETQYF
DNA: TGTGCCAGCAGCAAAAATTTCGCGGGAGAGACCCAGTACTTC

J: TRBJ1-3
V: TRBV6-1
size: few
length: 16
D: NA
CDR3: CASSYQQALSGNTIYF
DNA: TGTGCCAGCAGCTACCAGCAGGCTCTTTCTGGAAACACCATATATTTT

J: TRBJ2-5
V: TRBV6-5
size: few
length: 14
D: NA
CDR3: CASSYSSFQETQYF
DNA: TGTGCCAGCAGTTACTCGTCTTTCCAAGAGACCCAGTACTTC

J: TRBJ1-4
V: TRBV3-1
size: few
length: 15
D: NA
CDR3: CASSQDGWSNEKLFF
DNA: TGTGCCAGCAGCCAAGATGGATGGTCTAATGAAAAACTGTTTTTT

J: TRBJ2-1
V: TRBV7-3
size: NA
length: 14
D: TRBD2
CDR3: CASSPGTSGTLQFF
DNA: TGTGCCAGCAGCCCAGGGACTAGCGGGACATTGCAGTTCTTC

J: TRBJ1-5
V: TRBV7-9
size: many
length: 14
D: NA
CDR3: CASSSRDTNQPQHF
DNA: TGTGCCAGCAGCTCCCGGGACACCAATCAGCCCCAGCATTTT

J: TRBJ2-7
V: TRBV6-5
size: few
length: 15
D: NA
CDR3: CASSYSRGQVYEQYF
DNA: TGTGCCAGCAGTTACTCGCGGGGGCAGGTCTACGAGCAGTACTTC

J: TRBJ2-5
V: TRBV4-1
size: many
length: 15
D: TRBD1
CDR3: CASSLTDRPQETQYF
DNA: TGCGCCAGCAGCCTAACGGACAGGCCCCAAGAGACCCAGTACTTC

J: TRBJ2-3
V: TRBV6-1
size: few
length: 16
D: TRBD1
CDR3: CASSRDRGITTDTQYF
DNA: TGTGCCAGCAGCAGAGACAGGGGAATTACCACAGATACGCAGTATTTT

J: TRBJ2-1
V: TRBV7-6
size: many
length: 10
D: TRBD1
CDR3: CASTPRTGFF
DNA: TGTGCCAGCACCCCACGGACAGGGTTCTTC

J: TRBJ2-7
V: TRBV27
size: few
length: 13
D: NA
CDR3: CASSYANSYEQYF
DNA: TGTGCCAGCAGTTACGCCAATTCCTACGAGCAGTACTTC

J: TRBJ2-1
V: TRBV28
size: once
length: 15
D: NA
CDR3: CASSFIGMDLNEQFF
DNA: TGTGCCAGCAGTTTCATAGGGATGGACTTAAATGAGCAGTTCTTC

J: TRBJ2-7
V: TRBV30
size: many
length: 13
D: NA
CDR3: CAWSRWAGDEQYF
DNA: TGTGCCTGGAGTCGGTGGGCAGGGGACGAGCAGTACTTC

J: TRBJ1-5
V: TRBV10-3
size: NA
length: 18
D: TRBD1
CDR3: CAISDLDRVWVSNQPQHF
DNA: TGTGCCATCAGTGATCTGGACAGGGTTTGGGTTAGCAATCAGCCCCAGCATTTT

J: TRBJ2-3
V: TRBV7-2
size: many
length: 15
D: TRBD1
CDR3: CASSPRTGYTDTQYF
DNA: TGTGCCAGCAGCCCAAGGACAGGGTACACAGATACGCAGTATTTT

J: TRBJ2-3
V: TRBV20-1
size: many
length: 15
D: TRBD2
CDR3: CSAPGTSGMGDTQYF
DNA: TGCAGTGCTCCCGGGACTAGCGGGATGGGGGATACGCAGTATTTT

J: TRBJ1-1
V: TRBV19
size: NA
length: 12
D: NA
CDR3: CASIGIWTEAFF
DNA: TGTGCCAGTATCGGGATTTGGACTGAAGCTTTCTTT

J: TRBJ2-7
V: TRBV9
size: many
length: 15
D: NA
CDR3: CASSPENVFSYEQYF
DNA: TGTGCCAGCAGCCCTGAAAACGTATTCTCCTACGAGCAGTACTTC

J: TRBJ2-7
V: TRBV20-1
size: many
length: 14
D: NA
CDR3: CSASALGLSYEQYF
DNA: TGCAGTGCGAGTGCCCTCGGTCTCTCCTACGAGCAGTACTTC

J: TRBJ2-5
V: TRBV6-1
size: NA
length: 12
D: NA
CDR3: CASSARSVILYF
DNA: TGTGCCAGCAGTGCCAGGTCCGTAATCCTGTACTTC

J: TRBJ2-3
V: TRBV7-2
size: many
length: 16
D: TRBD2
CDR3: CASLPGLAGGQDTQYF
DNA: TGTGCCAGTTTACCGGGACTAGCGGGAGGGCAAGATACGCAGTATTTT

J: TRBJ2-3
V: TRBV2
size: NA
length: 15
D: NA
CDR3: CASRAPGTSTDTQYF
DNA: TGTGCCAGCAGGGCACCCGGGACGAGCACAGATACGCAGTATTTT